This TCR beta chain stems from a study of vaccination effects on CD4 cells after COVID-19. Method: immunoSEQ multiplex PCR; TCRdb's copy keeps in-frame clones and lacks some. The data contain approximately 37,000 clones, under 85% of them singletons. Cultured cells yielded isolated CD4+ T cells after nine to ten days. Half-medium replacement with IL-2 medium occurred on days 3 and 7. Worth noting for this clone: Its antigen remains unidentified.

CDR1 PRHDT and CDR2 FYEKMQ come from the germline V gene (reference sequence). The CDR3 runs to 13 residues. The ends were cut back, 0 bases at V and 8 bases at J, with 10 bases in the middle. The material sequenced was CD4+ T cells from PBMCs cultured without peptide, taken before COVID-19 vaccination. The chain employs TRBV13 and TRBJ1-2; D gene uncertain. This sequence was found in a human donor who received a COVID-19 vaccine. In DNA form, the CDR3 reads TGTGCCAGCAGCTTAGGCCGGGAGGCCGGCTACACCTTC. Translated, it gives CASSLGREAGYTF. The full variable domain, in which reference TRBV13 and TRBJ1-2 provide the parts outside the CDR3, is AAGVIQSPRHLIKEKRETATLKCYPIPRHDTVYWYQQGPGQDPQFLISFYEKMQSDKGSIPDRFSAQQFSDYHSELNMSSLELGDSALYFCASSLGREAGYTFGSGTRLTVV.